The clone carrying this TCR beta chain was recorded a few times. Its antigen is not known. These data come from a study of cytomegalovirus exposure and HLA in healthy donors. Study summary: Earlier, 110 million or so unique TCR beta sequences were recovered from some 200 million T cells by an analysis.

CDR1 is SGHVS, CDR2 FQNEAQ, per germline. V shed 5 bases and J 7 bases; nucleotides not matched to a gene: 4. The CDR3 length is 13 residues. The PCR used 60 Vbeta and 13 Jbeta primers. The table came from immunoSEQ multiplex PCR; TCRdb's copy has only in-frame clones and leaves some out. The sample yields 150,000 to 200,000 clones, over 70% seen once. Study-level results: A missense DCLRE1C variant was associated with V- and J-gene trimming of TCR beta chains in a later analysis, and an independent cohort replicated the association. TRBV6-2, TRBV6-3 and some other V segments were excluded as indistinguishable.

The source of this sequence is a man between 18 and 29 years old in good health and CMV-seronegative. The specimen was PBMCs. The chain carries TRBV7-8 and TRBJ1-2; 10 bases are a match to TRBD1. The DNA of the CDR3 is TGTGCCAGCAGCCCGGACAGGGGGACTGGCTACACCTTC. Protein product: CASSPDRGTGYTF. The full variable domain, rest sourced from reference TRBV7-8 and TRBJ1-2, is GAGVSQSPRYKVAKRGQDVALRCDPISGHVSLFWYQQALGQGPEFLTYFQNEAQLDKSGLPSDRFFAERPEGSVSTLKIQRTQQEDSAVYLCASSPDRGTGYTFGSGTRLTVV.